This TCR beta chain comes out of a study of blood T cell repertoires in COVID-19 (dated by TCRdb to 2019 to 2021). General notes on the study: ImmuneRACE Cohort 3 recovered participants were defined by two consecutive negative NP/OP PCR tests, healthcare professional clearance, or symptom resolution. The repertoires were made available in a free public database intended to serve as a resource for research on the immune response to SARS-CoV-2. The dataset comprised deeply sampled blood TCRbeta repertoires from subjects exposed to, actively infected with, or recovered from COVID-19. A de-identified subject ID, COVID-19 status, age in years and sex were almost always included in the sample metadata. The samples were drawn from the first 160 participants of the ongoing ImmuneRACE study and from some 1,300 subjects provided by 6 global collaborators. The material from the prospective study consisted of cDNA or gDNA derived from T cells, B-cell-depleted T cells, or PBMCs. Samples from collaborators originated in the United States, Italy and Spain and spanned both the acute and convalescent phases of COVID-19. Where available, HLA class I and class II types were taken from metadata supplied by the sample provider and were not determined by assay-based typing. Study-level results and caveats: How much clinical and demographic metadata was included differed by source and by participant, and the metadata was provided uncurated.

TCRbeta CDR3 regions were amplified from genomic DNA using the immunoSEQ Assay, a bias-controlled multiplex PCR. The study's processing was this. Within the assay, amplification of reference gene primers was used to estimate how many nucleated cells each sample contained. To quantify the absolute abundance of each unique TCRbeta CDR3 rearrangement, sequence reads were collapsed and filtered. For each sample, productive Simpson clonality was calculated by taking the square root of Simpson's diversity index across productive rearrangements. TCRdb took this table from immuneACCESS and kept in-frame rearrangements with V and J called. Such tables lack part of the clones; where checked against another copy, unresolved V genes explain under half of the gap, and the rest is unexplained. That table furnishes V, J and clone size, whereas the DNA furnished D and trimming. In all, the sample holds hundreds of thousands of clones, and about 86% of those were seen once. 3% to 3.5% of the sample is taken by the ten largest.

In the prospective study, participants were 18 to 89 years old, resided in 24 geographic areas of the United States, and were enrolled through a virtual design. Cohort assignment in the prospective study relied on participant-reported clinical history from a screening survey and a study questionnaire. Each participant in the prospective study had whole blood, serum and a nasopharyngeal or oropharyngeal swab collected by mobile phlebotomists. Over a roughly 2-month period, participants in the prospective study had the option of providing additional blood draws and questionnaires. Before DNA extraction, prospective study blood samples were shipped either frozen or at room temperature. About this clone: Its antigen is unknown. The sample holds no much larger clone one base away, and base qualities are not on file.

From cysteine to phenylalanine, the CDR3 is 15 amino acids long. The kept DNA is CDR3 alone, 45 bases in frame from the first base. CDR1 is given as MNHEY and CDR2 as SMNVEV, both from the germline V gene (reference sequence). Germline trimming amounts to 4 bases on V and 8 bases on J, with 13 as the count of junction bases outside the gene matches. The rearrangement combines TRBV27 with TRBJ2-7, with TRBD2 identical over 8 junction bases. The clonotype comes from a woman aged 50 to 60 in a cohort exposed to, infected with or recovered from COVID-19 (not recorded which). The sequencing input was PBMCs or T cells enriched from blood (not recorded which). The DNA sequence is TGTGCCAGCAGTTATAGCGGGGCTGCCGCCGGGCAGCAGTACTTC. Its protein product is CASSYSGAAAGQQYF.